These 9 T cell receptor beta chains came from one sample sequenced in a study of vaccination and CD4 T cells after COVID-19. Treatment indicated: roughly 11-day PBMC culture with coronavirus spike peptide pools or control peptides (ViraFEST assay). The Oncomine TCR Beta short-read assay was applied to DNA of cultured CD4+ T cells. TCRdb reanalysed the PCR reads using MiXCR and keeps one entry per CDR3 protein. The sample holds 25,000 to 30,000 distinct CDR3 sequences, 50% to 65% seen once. Their target antigens are unknown. The sample consisted of CD4+ T cells from blood, cultured in vitro, taken before SARS-CoV-2 vaccination. All receptors derive from a human donor who received a COVID-19 vaccine.

V is TRBV5-1 and J is TRBJ1-3; D not resolved. This CDR3 comprises 14 residues. V lost 0 bases and J lost 1, with 5 bases in between. Germline V gene lookup returns CDR1 SGHRS and CDR2 YFSETQ. The CDR3 region has the DNA TGCGCCAGCAGCTTGGCCTTATCTGGAAACACCATATATTTT. Its protein is CASSLALSGNTIYF.

The chain links TRBV5-5 to TRBJ1-5; D call uncertain. Germline V gene lookup returns CDR1 SGHKS and CDR2 YYEKEE (reference sequence). The CDR3 has 14 amino acids. Trimming pared 0 bases from V and 5 bases from J, leaving 9 bases between. For the CDR3, the DNA is TGTGCCAGCAGCTTGGGGACTCCTGATCAGCCCCAGCATTTT. It specifies CASSLGTPDQPQHF.

Here the CDR3 DNA reads TGTGCTAGTGGCACCCCGTCGACAGGGCACACTGAAGCTTTCTTT. This codes for CASGTPSTGHTEAFF. V gene TRBV12-5 combines with J gene TRBJ1-1; 7 bases line up with TRBD1. CDR3 size: 15 residues. The V segment lost 6 bases and the J segment 3 bases; nucleotides outside the gene matches: 10. Germline-derived CDR1 and CDR2 are LGHNT and FRNRAP.

This chain connects TRBV10-1 to TRBJ2-2; 7 nucleotides align to TRBD1. Germline assignment: CDR1 WNHNN and CDR2 SYGVQD (reference sequence). The CDR3 length is 14 residues. V lost 3 bases to trimming and J lost 6 bases; unmatched junction nucleotides: 4. The CDR3 sequence: CASSEGQVAGELFF. In DNA, the CDR3 is TGCGCCAGCAGTGAAGGACAGGTCGCCGGGGAGCTGTTTTTT.

In this sample, this clonotype turned up a few times. The gene calls are TRBV6-1 and TRBJ1-5; TRBD1 matches at 7 bases. This CDR3 contains 14 residues. Germline V gene sequence: CDR1 MNHNS, CDR2 SASEGT. V lost 9 bases to trimming and J lost 6 bases; unmatched junction nucleotides: 11. CDR3 loop: CASYPGQVGQPQHF. CDR3 nucleotides: TGTGCCAGTTATCCTGGACAGGTGGGTCAGCCCCAGCATTTT.

The V and J genes are TRBV7-8 and TRBJ2-5; 15 bases are shared with TRBD2. In germline, CDR1 is SGHVS, CDR2 FQNEAQ. The CDR3 extends over 20 amino acids. V shed 4 bases and J 1 base; nucleotides not matched to a gene: 13. This CDR3 reads CASSSTRGLAGGLTQETQYF. CDR3 bases: TGTGCCAGCAGCTCGACCCGGGGACTAGCGGGGGGCCTAACCCAAGAGACCCAGTACTTC.

A word on this clonotype: At one end, the junction sequence differs from germline, possibly due to a read error. The V and J genes are TRBV2 and TRBJ1-1; 10 bases are a match to TRBD1. Germline CDR1 SNHLY, CDR2 FYNNEI. CDR3 length: 14 residues. CDR3 protein: CAGSSRTGGTEAFF. The CDR3 DNA sequence: TGTGCCGGCAGTTCCCGGACAGGGGGTACTGAAGCTTTCTTT. Supplemented by reference TRBV2 and TRBJ1-1, the full variable domain reads EPEVTQTPSHQVTQMGQEVILRCVPISNHLYFYWYRQILGQKVEFLVSFYNNEISEKSEIFDDQFSVERPDGSNFTLKIRSTKLEDSAMYFCAGSSRTGGTEAFFGQGTRLTVV.

The chain recombines TRBV20-1 with TRBJ1-2; D unresolved. V lost 4 bases and J lost 5, with 11 bases in between. Germline lookup yields CDR1 DFQATT and CDR2 SNEGSKA (reference sequence). The CDR3 contains 12 residues. This CDR3 reads CSAIDQLYGYTF. As DNA, the CDR3 is TGCAGTGCTATCGACCAGCTTTATGGCTACACCTTC.

This clonotype has a handful of counts. The chain recombines TRBV5-1 with TRBJ1-1; D is ambiguous. Trimming left V 3 bases short and J 1 base short, with 10 bases between. CDR1 and CDR2 from the germline V gene are SGHRS and YFSETQ. The CDR3 is 14 residues long. The CDR3 DNA follows: TGCGCCAGCAGCTACGGGCAGCGGAACACTGAAGCTTTCTTT. Amino acid sequence: CASSYGQRNTEAFF. Full variable domain (outside the CDR3, taken from reference TRBV5-1 and TRBJ1-1): KAGVTQTPRYLIKTRGQQVTLSCSPISGHRSVSWYQQTPGQGLQFLFEYFSETQRNKGNFPGRFSGRQFSNSRSEMNVSTLELGDSALYLCASSYGQRNTEAFFGQGTRLTVV.